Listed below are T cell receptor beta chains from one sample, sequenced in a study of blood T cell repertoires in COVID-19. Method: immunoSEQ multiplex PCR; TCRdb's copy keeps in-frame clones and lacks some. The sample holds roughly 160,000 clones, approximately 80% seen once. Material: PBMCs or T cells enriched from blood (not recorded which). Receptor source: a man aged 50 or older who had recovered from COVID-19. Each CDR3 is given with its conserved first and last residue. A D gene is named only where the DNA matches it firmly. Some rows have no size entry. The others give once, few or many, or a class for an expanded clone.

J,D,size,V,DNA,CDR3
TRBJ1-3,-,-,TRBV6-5,TGTGCCAGCAGTTCGGTTCCTGGAAACACCATATATTTT,CASSSVPGNTIYF
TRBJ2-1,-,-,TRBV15,TGTGCCACCAGCAGAGTCGGAGGTATCAATGAGCAGTTCTTC,CATSRVGGINEQFF
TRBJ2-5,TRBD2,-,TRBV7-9,TGTGCCAGCAGCCGGGGGGGATCCGAGACCCAGTACTTC,CASSRGGSETQYF
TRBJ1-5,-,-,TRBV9,TGTGCCAGCAGCGCAGGGGAGGGGGGTGGCAATCAGCCCCAGCATTTT,CASSAGEGGGNQPQHF
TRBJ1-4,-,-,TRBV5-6,TGTGCCAGCAGCCTCGGACAGCTCAATGAAAAACTGTTTTTT,CASSLGQLNEKLFF
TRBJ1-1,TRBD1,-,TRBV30,TGTGCCTGGAGGAAGAGGGACAGCATGAACACTGAAGCTTTCTTT,CAWRKRDSMNTEAFF
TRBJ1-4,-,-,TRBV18,TGTGCCAGCGTACTCAGCCCCCGCGGGGTAGCCAGAAATGAAAAACTGTTTTTT,CASVLSPRGVARNEKLFF
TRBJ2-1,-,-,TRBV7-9,TGTGCCAGCAGCTCTACCTGGGACACCGACTTATACAATGAGCAGTTCTTC,CASSSTWDTDLYNEQFF
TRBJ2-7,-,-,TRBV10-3,TGTGCCATCAGAGCCTCGACAGGCAGCTACGAGCAGTACTTC,CAIRASTGSYEQYF
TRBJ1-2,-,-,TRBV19,TGTGCCAGCTCGGACAGCGAGAACTATGGCTACACCTTC,CASSDSENYGYTF
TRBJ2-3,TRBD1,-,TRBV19,TGTGCCAGTAGTATTCGGGACAGGGTGCGAGATACGCAGTATTTT,CASSIRDRVRDTQYF
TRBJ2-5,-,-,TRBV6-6,TGTGCCAGCAGAAGTGGTTTAGGAGGGGAGACCCAGTACTTC,CASRSGLGGETQYF
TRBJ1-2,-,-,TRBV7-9,TGTGCCGCCACAGGGCTTGACACGGGGCCGCATGGCTACACCTTC,CAATGLDTGPHGYTF
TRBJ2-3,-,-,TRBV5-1,TGCGCCAGCAGCTTGACAGGGATCGCAGATACGCAGTATTTT,CASSLTGIADTQYF
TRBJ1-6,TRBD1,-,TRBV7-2,TGTGCCAGCAGCTTACCCGGGACAGTTTCACCCCTCCACTTT,CASSLPGTVSPLHF
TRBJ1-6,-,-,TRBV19,TGTGCCAGCCGAGACACCTTCGATAATTCACCCCTCCACTTT,CASRDTFDNSPLHF
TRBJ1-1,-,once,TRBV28,TGTGCCAGCGTCGAGAGGGACACTGAAGCTTTCTTT,CASVERDTEAFF
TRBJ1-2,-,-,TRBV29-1,TGCAGCGTTGGCGGGGGTGACTATGGCTACACCTTC,CSVGGGDYGYTF
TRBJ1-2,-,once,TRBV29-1,TGCAGCGTTGTACCCCCGGGGAGGAAGGATGGCTACACCTTC,CSVVPPGRKDGYTF
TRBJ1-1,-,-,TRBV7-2,TGTGCCAGCAGCCTAATCCCTCAAGAAGCTTTCTTT,CASSLIPQEAFF
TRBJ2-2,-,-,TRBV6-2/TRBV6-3,TGTGCCAGCAGTTCCCATACCGGGGAGCTGTTTTTT,CASSSHTGELFF
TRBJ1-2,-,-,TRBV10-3,TGTGCCATCAGTGGGCAGGGCGGTAACTATGGCTACACCTTC,CAISGQGGNYGYTF
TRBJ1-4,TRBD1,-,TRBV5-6,TGTGCCAGCAGCTTGGCAGGGGGCAGGGAACTGTTTTTT,CASSLAGGRELFF
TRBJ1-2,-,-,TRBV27,TGTGCCAGCAGTTTACGCCGAACCTACGGGGGCTACACCTTC,CASSLRRTYGGYTF
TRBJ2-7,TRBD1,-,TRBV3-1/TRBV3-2,TGTGCCAGCAGCCACCAGGGACAGGGTAGCGAGCAGTACTTC,CASSHQGQGSEQYF
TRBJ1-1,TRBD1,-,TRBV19,TGTGCCAGTAGTATGGGACAGGGGGTGACTGAAGCTTTCTTT,CASSMGQGVTEAFF
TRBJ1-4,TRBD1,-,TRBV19,TGTGCCAGTAGTACCCCGGGACAGGGGAGTGAAAAACTGTTTTTT,CASSTPGQGSEKLFF
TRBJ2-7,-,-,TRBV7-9,TGTGCCAGCAGCGCCTACTACGAGCAGTACTTC,CASSAYYEQYF
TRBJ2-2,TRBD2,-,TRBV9,TGTGCCAGCAGCGTCGACGGGACTAGCGGGGTGCTTAACACCGGGGAGCTGTTTTTT,CASSVDGTSGVLNTGELFF
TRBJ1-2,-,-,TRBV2,TGTGCCAGCGGATTACAGGGAAATGGCTACACCTTC,CASGLQGNGYTF
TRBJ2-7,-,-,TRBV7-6,TGTGCCAGCAGCCCAGACAGCTCCTACGAGCAGTACTTC,CASSPDSSYEQYF
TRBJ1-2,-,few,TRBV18,TGTGCCAGCTCACCAAAGTCGGGAAAAACGTCGGGAGGCTACACCTTC,CASSPKSGKTSGGYTF
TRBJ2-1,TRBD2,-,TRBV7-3,TGTGCCAGCAGCCCCGGGACTAATGGTGAGCAGTTCTTC,CASSPGTNGEQFF
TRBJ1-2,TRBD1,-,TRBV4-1,TGCGCCAGCAGCCAAGCTCCCAGGGGGATGGCGTATGGCTACACCTTC,CASSQAPRGMAYGYTF
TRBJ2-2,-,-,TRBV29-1,TGCAGCGTTGTTCAGGAGAACACCGGGGAGCTGTTTTTT,CSVVQENTGELFF
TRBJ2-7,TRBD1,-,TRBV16,TGTGCCAGCAGCCCGCCCGGGACAGGGGTCCCGATCTACGAGCAGTACTTC,CASSPPGTGVPIYEQYF
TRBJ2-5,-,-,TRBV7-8,TGTGCCAGCAGCTTAGGGGAGAGGCCGGAAGAGACCCAGTACTTC,CASSLGERPEETQYF
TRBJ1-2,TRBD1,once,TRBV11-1,TGTGCCAGCAGCCCCGGGACAGCTAACTATGGCTACACCTTC,CASSPGTANYGYTF
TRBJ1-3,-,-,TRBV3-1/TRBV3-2,TGTGCCAGCAGCCAAGTGGGGCAGGGAAACACCATATATTTT,CASSQVGQGNTIYF
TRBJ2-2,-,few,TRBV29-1,TGCAGCGTGGATGACAGTTATTCGAACACCGGGGAGCTGTTTTTT,CSVDDSYSNTGELFF
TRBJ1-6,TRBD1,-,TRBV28,TGTGCCAGCAGTTTACGGACAGGGCTCGGGAGTTCACCCCTCCACTTT,CASSLRTGLGSSPLHF
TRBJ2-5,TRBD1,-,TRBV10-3,TGTGCCATCGCCGGGACAGGGGGCTGGGAGACCCAGTACTTC,CAIAGTGGWETQYF
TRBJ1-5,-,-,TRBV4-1,TGCGCCAGCAGCCAAGATGTGGTTTCAGGGAGGATGGGGCCCCAGCATTTT,CASSQDVVSGRMGPQHF
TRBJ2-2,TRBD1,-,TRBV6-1,TGTGCCAGCAGTGAATGGAGACAGGGGAACACCGGGGAGCTGTTTTTT,CASSEWRQGNTGELFF
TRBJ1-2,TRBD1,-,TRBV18,TGTGCCAGCTCCGCGAAGGACAGGGGAGTTGAAGGCTACACCTTC,CASSAKDRGVEGYTF
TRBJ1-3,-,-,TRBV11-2,TGTGCCAGCAGCTCAGTCCGTGGGCCTCGTGGAAACACCATATATTTT,CASSSVRGPRGNTIYF
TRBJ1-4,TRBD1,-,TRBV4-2,TGTGCCAGCAAACCTAGGGACAGCATAAATGAAAAACTGTTTTTT,CASKPRDSINEKLFF
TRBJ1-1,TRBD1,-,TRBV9,TGTGCCAGCAGCGTTGGGACAGACACTGAAGCTTTCTTT,CASSVGTDTEAFF
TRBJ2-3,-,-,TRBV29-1,TGCAGCGTTGCCGGTTCGGATACGCAGTATTTT,CSVAGSDTQYF
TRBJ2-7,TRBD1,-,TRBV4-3,TGCGCCAGCAGCCAACGGACAGGGGACGAGCAGTACTTC,CASSQRTGDEQYF
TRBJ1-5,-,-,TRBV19,TGTGCCAGTACCCAACAGAGGGAAAGCAATCAGCCCCAGCATTTT,CASTQQRESNQPQHF
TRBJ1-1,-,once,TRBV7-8,TGTGCCAGCAGCCCCCGGTCTGAAGCTTTCTTT,CASSPRSEAFF
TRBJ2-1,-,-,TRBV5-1,TGCGCCAGCAGCTTGGTTGCAGGGAAGTACAATGAGCAGTTCTTC,CASSLVAGKYNEQFF
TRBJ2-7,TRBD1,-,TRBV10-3,TGTGCCATCAGTGTAGACAGGGGGCGTGAGCAGTACTTC,CAISVDRGREQYF
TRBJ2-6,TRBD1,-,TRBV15,TGTGCCACCAGCAGGGCCCGGACAGGGACTGGGGCCAACGTCCTGACTTTC,CATSRARTGTGANVLTF
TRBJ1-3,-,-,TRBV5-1,TGCGCCAGCAGGGCCGGGGACTCTGGAAACACCATATATTTT,CASRAGDSGNTIYF
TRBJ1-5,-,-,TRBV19,TGTGCCAGCCGATGGGCGTCCAATAGCAATCAGCCCCAGCATTTT,CASRWASNSNQPQHF
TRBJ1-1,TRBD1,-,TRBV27,TGTGCCAGCAGGCACAAGGCAGGGGGCTTGGGTGAAGCTTTCTTT,CASRHKAGGLGEAFF